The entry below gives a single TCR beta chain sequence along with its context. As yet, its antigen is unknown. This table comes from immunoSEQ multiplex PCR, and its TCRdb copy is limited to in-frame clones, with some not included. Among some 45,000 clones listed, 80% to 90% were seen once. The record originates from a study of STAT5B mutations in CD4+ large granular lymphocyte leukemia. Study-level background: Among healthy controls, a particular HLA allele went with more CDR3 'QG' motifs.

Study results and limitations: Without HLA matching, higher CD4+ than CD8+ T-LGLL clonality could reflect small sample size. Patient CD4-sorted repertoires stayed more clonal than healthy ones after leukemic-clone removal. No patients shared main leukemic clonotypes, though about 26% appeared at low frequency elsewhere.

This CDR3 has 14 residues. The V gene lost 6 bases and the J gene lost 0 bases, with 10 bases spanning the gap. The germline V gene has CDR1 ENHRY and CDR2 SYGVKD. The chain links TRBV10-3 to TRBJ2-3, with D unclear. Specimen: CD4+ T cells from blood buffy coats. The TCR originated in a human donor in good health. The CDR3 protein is CAIRLEASTDTQYF. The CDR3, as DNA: TGTGCCATCAGGCTAGAGGCTAGCACAGATACGCAGTATTTT.